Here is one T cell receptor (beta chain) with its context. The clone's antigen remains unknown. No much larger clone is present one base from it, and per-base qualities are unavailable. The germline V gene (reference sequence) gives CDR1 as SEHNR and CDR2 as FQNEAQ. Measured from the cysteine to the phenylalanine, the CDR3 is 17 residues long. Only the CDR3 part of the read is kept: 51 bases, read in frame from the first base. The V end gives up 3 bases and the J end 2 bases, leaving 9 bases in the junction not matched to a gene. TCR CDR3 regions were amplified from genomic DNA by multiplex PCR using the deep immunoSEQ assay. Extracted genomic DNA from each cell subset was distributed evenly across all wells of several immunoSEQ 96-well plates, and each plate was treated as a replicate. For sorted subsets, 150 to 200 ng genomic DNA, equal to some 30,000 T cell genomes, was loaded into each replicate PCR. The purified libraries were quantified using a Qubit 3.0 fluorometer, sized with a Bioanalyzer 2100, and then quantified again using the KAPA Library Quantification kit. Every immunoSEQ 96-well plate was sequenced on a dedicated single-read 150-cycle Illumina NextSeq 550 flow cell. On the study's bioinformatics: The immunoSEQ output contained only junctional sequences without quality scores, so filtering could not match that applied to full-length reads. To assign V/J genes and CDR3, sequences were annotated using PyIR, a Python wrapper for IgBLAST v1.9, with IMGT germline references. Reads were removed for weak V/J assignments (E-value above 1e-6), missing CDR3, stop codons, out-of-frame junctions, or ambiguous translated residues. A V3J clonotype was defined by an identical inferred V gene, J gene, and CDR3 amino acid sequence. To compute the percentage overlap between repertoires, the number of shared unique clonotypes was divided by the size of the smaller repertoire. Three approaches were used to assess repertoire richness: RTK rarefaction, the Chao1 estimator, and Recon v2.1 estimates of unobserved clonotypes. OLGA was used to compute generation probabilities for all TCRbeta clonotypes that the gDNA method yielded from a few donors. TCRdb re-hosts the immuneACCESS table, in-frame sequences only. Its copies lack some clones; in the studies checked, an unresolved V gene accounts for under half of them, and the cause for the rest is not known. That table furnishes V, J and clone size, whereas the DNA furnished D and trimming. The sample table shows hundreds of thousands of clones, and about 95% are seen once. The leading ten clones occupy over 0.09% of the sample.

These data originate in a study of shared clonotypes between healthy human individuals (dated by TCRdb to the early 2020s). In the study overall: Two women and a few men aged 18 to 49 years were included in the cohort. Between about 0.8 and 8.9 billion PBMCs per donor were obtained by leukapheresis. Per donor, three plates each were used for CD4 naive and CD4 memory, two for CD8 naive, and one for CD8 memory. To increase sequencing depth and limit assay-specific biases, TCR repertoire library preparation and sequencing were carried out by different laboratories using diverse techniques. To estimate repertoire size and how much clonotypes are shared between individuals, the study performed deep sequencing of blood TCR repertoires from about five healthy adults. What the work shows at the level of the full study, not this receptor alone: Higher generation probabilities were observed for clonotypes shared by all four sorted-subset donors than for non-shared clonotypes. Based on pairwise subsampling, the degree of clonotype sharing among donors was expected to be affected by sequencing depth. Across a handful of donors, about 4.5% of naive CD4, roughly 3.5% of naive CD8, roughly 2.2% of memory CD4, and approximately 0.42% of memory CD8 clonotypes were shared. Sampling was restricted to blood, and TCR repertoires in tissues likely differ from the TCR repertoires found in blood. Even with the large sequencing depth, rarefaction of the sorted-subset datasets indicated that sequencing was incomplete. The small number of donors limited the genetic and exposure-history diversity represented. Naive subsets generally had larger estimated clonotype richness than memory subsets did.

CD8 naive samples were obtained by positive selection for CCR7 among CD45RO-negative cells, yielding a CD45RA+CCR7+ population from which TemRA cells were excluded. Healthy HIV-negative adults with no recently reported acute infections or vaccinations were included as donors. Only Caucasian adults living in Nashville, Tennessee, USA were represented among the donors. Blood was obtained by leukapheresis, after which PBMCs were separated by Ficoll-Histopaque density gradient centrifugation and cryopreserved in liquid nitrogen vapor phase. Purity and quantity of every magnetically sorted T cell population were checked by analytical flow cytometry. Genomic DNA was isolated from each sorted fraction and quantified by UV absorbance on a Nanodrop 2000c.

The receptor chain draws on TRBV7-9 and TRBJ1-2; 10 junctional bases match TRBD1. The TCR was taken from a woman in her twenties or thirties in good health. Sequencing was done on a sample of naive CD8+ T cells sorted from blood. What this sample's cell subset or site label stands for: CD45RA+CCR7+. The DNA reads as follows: TGTGCCAGCAGCTTCCCCGGGACAGGGGAAATAAACTATGGCTACACCTTC. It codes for CASSFPGTGEINYGYTF.